The TCR beta chain under discussion was sequenced for a study of T-cell reconstitution after alpha-beta-depleted transplantation in children. V trimming: 1 base; J trimming: 10 bases; junction bases outside the gene matches: 5. This CDR3 contains 13 residues. CDR1 is LGHNA, CDR2 YSLEER, per germline. Overall study findings and caveats: After transplant, at about two months, alpha-beta T cells were reportedly derived from several hundred expanded graft clones.

This clonotype appeared many times. Antigen unknown. TCRbeta library preparation incorporated unique molecular identifiers. Each CDR3 protein gets one entry after TCRdb re-called the PCR reads with MiXCR. The sample records around 960,000 distinct CDR3 sequences, about 29% being singletons. The sequencing here drew on PBMCs, mostly from graft donor cells, taken 360 days after TCRalphabeta/CD19-depleted stem cell transplant. This chain joins TRBV4-3 and TRBJ2-3, with 7 bases aligning to TRBD1. This TCR was recovered from a boy under two years old who had a stem cell transplant for SCID, so the T cells may come from the graft donor. The CDR3 DNA reads TGCGCCAGCAGCCAAGGAGGTAGGGGGCCGCAGTATTTT. Translated: CASSQGGRGPQYF.